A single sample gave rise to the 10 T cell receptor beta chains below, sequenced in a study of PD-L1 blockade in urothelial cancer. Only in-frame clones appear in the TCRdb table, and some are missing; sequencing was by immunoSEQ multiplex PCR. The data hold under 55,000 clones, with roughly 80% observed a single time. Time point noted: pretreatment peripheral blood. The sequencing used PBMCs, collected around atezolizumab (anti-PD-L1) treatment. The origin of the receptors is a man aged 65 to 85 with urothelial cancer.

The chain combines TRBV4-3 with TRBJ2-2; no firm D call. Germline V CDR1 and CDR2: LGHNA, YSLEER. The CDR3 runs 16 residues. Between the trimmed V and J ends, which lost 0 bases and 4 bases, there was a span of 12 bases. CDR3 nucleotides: TGCGCCAGCAGCCAAGATAGCCAGCCGGGCACCGGGGAGCTGTTTTTT. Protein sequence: CASSQDSQPGTGELFF.

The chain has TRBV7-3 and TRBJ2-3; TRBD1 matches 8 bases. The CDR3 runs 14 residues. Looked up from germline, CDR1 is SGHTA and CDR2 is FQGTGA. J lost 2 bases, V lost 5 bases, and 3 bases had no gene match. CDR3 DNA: TGTGCCAGCAGCCGGGACAGGAACACAGATACGCAGTATTTT. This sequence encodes CASSRDRNTDTQYF. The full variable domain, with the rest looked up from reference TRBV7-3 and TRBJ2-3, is GAGVSQTPSNKVTEKGKYVELRCDPISGHTALYWYRQSLGQGPEFLIYFQGTGAADDSGLPNDRFFAVRPEGSVSTLKIQRTERGDSAVYLCASSRDRNTDTQYFGPGTRLTVL.

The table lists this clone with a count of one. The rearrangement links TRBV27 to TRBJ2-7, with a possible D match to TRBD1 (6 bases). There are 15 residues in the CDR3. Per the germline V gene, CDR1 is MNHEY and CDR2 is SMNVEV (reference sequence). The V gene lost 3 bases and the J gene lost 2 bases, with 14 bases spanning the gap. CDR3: CASSFGRGFPYEQYF. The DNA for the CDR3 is TGTGCCAGCAGTTTCGGCAGGGGATTCCCCTACGAGCAGTACTTC.

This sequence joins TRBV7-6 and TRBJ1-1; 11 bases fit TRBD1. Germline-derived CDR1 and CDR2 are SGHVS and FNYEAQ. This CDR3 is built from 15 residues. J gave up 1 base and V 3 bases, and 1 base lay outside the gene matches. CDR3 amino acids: CASSLGQGGNTEAFF. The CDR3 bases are TGTGCCAGCAGCTTGGGACAGGGGGGGAACACTGAAGCTTTCTTT.

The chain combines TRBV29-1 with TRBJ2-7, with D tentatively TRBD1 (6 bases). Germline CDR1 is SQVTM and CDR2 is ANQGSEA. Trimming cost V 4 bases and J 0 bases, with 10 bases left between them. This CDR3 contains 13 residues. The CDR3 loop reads CSVVWGLSYEQYF. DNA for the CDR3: TGCAGCGTTGTTTGGGGGCTCTCCTACGAGCAGTACTTC.

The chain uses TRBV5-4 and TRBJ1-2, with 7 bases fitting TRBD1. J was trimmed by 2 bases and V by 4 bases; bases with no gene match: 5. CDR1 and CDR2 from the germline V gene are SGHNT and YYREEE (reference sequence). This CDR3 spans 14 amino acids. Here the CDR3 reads CASSRGTENYGYTF. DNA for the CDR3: TGTGCCAGCAGCCGAGGGACAGAAAACTATGGCTACACCTTC.

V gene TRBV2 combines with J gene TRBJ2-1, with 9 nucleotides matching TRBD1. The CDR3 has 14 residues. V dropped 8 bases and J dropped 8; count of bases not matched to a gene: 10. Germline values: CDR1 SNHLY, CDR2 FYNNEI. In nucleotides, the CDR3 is TGTGCCAGCCTCCGGGACAGGGTTATTGATGAGCAGTTCTTC. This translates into CASLRDRVIDEQFF. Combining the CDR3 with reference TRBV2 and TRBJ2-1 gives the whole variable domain EPEVTQTPSHQVTQMGQEVILRCVPISNHLYFYWYRQILGQKVEFLVSFYNNEISEKSEIFDDQFSVERPDGSNFTLKIRSTKLEDSAMYFCASLRDRVIDEQFFGPGTRLTVL.

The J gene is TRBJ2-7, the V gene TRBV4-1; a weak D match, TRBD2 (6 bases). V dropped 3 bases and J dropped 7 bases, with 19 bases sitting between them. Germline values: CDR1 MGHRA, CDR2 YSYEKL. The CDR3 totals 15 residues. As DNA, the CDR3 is TGCGCCAGCAGCCAGGCTACGGGACTGCAGTATGAGCAGTACTTC. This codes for CASSQATGLQYEQYF.

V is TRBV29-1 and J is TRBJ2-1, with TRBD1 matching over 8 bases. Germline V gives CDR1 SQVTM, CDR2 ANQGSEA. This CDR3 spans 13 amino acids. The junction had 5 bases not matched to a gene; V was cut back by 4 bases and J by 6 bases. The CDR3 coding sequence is TGCAGCGTTGGGGGACAGGCCGGCAATGAGCAGTTCTTC. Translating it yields CSVGGQAGNEQFF.

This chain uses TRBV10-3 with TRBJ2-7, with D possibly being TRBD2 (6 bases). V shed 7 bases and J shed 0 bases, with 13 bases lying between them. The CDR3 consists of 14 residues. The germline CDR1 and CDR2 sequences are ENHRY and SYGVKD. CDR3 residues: CAITGTPSSYEQYF. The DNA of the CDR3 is TGTGCCATCACCGGGACTCCTAGCTCCTACGAGCAGTACTTC.